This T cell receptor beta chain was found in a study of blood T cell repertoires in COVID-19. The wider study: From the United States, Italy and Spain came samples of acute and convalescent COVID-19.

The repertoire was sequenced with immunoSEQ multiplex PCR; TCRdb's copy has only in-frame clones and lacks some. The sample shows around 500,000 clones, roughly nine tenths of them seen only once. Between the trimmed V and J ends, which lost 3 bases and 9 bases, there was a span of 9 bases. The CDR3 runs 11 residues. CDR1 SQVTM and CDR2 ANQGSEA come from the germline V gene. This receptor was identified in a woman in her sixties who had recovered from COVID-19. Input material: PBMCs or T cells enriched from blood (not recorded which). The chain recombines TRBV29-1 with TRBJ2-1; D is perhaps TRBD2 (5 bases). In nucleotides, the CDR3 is TGCAGCGTTGAGATGGGAGTTGAGCAGTTCTTC. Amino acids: CSVEMGVEQFF.